This T cell receptor beta chain was identified in a study of blood T cells in healthy people across ages. Trimming removed 3 bases at V and 8 bases at J, with 17 bases between. Germline loops: CDR1 ENHRY, CDR2 SYGVKD. The CDR3 extends over 15 amino acids. Only a few counts were recorded for this clonotype. A second PCR of 7 to 11 cycles used a sample-barcoded 5' primer and a J-beta primer mix. TCRdb independently ran MiXCR on the 5' RACE reads; one entry per CDR3 protein. This sample has 1.5 million or so distinct CDR3 sequences, with around 42% found just once. The TCR originated in a woman aged 18-29 years in good health. The specimen sequenced was blood. The chain recombines TRBV10-3 with TRBJ2-4, with D perhaps TRBD1 or TRBD2 (6 bases each). The CDR3 DNA sequence: TGTGCCATCAGTGATGCAGGGGTGGGGGAGGACATTCAGTACTTC. Protein: CAISDAGVGEDIQYF.